This entry concerns a single TCR beta chain. Its specific antigen is unknown. Base-call qualities are not available, and no considerably larger clone is one nucleotide away. The library was built by means of the immunoSEQ multiplex PCR assay. For the multiplex PCR, a mixture combining 60 forward primers for TCR Vbeta segments and 13 reverse primers for TCR Jbeta segments was used. The CDR3 region of rearranged TCR beta genes was amplified from genomic DNA by a multiplex PCR assay. On the Illumina HiSeq System, the amplified TCR beta libraries were sequenced as 87-base-pair reads. As for the original processing: Across the 666 repertoires, a later analysis counted roughly 77 million unique TCR beta chains, about 10 million of which were shared by at least two donors. A nearest-neighbor algorithm error-corrected the raw reads and collapsed the reads into unique sequences, merging closely related sequences to remove PCR and sequencing errors. Alignment of CDR3 sequences to IMGT reference sequences was used to assign V, D and J gene segments. Each retained sequence needed at least a six-nucleotide match to both a V gene segment and a J gene segment. A rearrangement was called productive if the CDR3 had no stop codons and remained in frame with V and J, and every other rearrangement was called non-productive. CDR3 was defined according to IMGT convention as the region running from the second conserved V-encoded cysteine to the conserved J-encoded phenylalanine. In an earlier analysis of just under 600 of the donors, sequences lacking an unambiguous match to a single V gene segment were excluded. In an earlier analysis of several hundred of the donors, a V segment was called functional when productive rearrangements were above 56.7%, and segregating when the standard deviation between donors exceeded 5%. To diagnose cytomegalovirus status from the catalog of TCR beta chain sequences, a statistical classification framework was built. A later analysis assigned V and J genes by comparing TCR nucleotide sequences with IMGT/GENE-DB human TR gene sequences. A later analysis assigned CDR3 sequences and most-parsimonious VDJ recombination scenarios with the TCRdist pipeline. In a later analysis, every TCR beta chain was defined by the combination of its CDR3 amino acid sequence and its V-gene family, and reads without a unique V-gene family were dropped. In a later analysis, 450 to 600 highly shared, low-generation-probability nucleotide sequences were removed to address suspected cross-contamination and a sequencing artifact. In a later analysis, a clonal expansion index was calculated for each public chain from normalized within-repertoire ranks of inferred template counts. In a later analysis, generation probabilities were computed with a VDJ recombination model fitted to out-of-frame rearrangements, and the resulting probabilities were checked against IGoR. A later analysis scored TCR-TCR, TCR-HLA and TCR-CMV co-occurrence with hypergeometric tests, applying a repertoire-size bias correction to TCR pairs. To estimate false discovery rates, a later analysis permuted the HLA or CMV assignments 20 times. In a later analysis, co-occurring TCRs were grouped with DBSCAN, and TCRdist sequence similarity was added when clustering was performed within HLA-allele-positive subsets. Repertoires with fewer than 30,000 or more than 120,000 public chains, plus five repertoires with anomalous nucleotide sharing, were excluded from co-occurrence clustering. TCRdb obtained this table from immuneACCESS and retained in-frame rearrangements with V and J assigned. These tables miss some clones; where compared with another copy, unresolved V genes account for less than half of the shortfall, and the remainder is unexplained. The D gene and trimming were derived from the DNA, and the V and J assignments and clone size from that table. The sample table holds 150,000 to 200,000 clones, of which about 88% were seen once. The ten largest account for roughly 1.7% of the sample.

According to the germline V gene, CDR1 reads MDHEN and CDR2 reads SYDVKM. The CDR3 numbers 13 residues from cysteine through phenylalanine. The CDR3 DNA has 39 bases and is translated from base 1. The junction carries 7 bases between V and J, which are trimmed by 2 bases and 3 bases respectively. These data come from a study of cytomegalovirus exposure and HLA in healthy donors (dated 2017 in TCRdb). Study-level background: According to an earlier analysis of around 600 of the donors, about 170 million T cells yielded 100 million or so unique TCR beta sequences and less than 300 Gb of sequence data. Approximately 310 gigabases of sequencing data and 70 million to 95 million unique TCR sequences made up an early release that covered about 640 HLA-typed donors. Of the roughly 390 genotyped donors, approximately 80% were placed in the genetic ancestry cluster associated with self-reported Caucasian donors. The study was designed to test whether signatures of past pathogen exposure could be identified by cataloging public T cell receptors. The T cell repertoires of around 670 subjects were profiled by immunosequencing and related to cytomegalovirus serostatus. In addition to the first cohort of about 650 subjects, a separate validation cohort of 130 or so different subjects was used. High-throughput TCR immunosequencing, statistical association of individual TCRs with disease status, and machine learning were combined to predict cytomegalovirus infection status. In a later analysis, previously published TCR beta repertoires from roughly 710 donors were re-analyzed and high-resolution HLA genotyping was added so that TCR occurrence patterns could be studied. The later analysis used no new phenotypic data to find candidate immune exposures, relying instead on TCR beta sequences and their occurrence across donors. To decide whether each TCR beta V gene segment behaved as functional or pseudogenic, an earlier analysis of some 570 of the donors relied on high-throughput TCR beta sequencing. Donor age, sex, ethnicity and CMV serostatus were compiled together with the repertoire data. A later genetic analysis took genome-wide SNP genotypes for about 55% of the roughly 700 donors and used that subset as a discovery cohort. Every discovery cohort repertoire had been produced on one sequencing platform. Both class I and class II loci were covered by HLA typing, at four-digit resolution. Typing coverage varied by locus: roughly 629-630 donors for A, B, C, DRB1 and DQB1; more than 500 for DQA1; approximately 610 for DPA1; 400 to 480 for DPB1. Roughly 5 DR-DQ haplotypes were handled as single units for association and clustering because linkage in the cohort was strong. Among about 400 genotyped donors of the cohort, an average of about 220,000 unique TCR beta nucleotide sequences was sequenced per donor, of which about 18% were non-productive.

In total, 500 to 700 healthy bone marrow donors made up the cohort. At the time of sampling, every cohort member was nominally healthy, though immune exposures that went unrecorded were likely present. The donor tested CMV seronegative, placing the donor among the 352 seronegative members of the cohort. A peripheral blood sample was collected from each donor, and TCR beta sequencing was performed on peripheral blood mononuclear cells. Genomic DNA extraction from the blood cell samples was performed with the Qiagen DNeasy Blood Extraction Kit. What the research found in general, with its limitations: Over 15 rarely observed V segments, including chromosome 9 orphons, were excluded from the earlier analysis of some 590 of the donors because counts were too low. In this cohort, only TCR beta chains were sequenced, and detectable features were limited by the absence of alpha or paired-chain data. A further reported finding was that TCR beta sequences accurately predicted the HLA-A and HLA-B alleles for most subjects in the first cohort. The sequencing pipeline was judged likely to have produced a cluster of highly shared sequence variants as a technical artifact. The authors suggested that the approach could potentially be extended to other disease states and immunological phenotypes. An earlier analysis of approximately 600 of the donors showed that most TCR beta V segments appeared in productive rearrangements either about 87% or about 30% of the time, which broadly matched IMGT annotations. In vitro tests confirmed that a few of the cytomegalovirus-associated TCR beta chains recognize cytomegalovirus antigens. Correlated functional status among segregating V segments might be attributable to linkage disequilibrium, but an unknown experimental factor could not be ruled out. In a later genetic analysis, a missense DCLRE1C variant was associated with V-gene and J-gene trimming of TCR beta chains, and the association was replicated in an independent cohort. CMV serostatus was the only immune exposure information available for the cohort. The classifier was reported to diagnose cytomegalovirus status with high specificity and sensitivity in both the original and validation cohorts. Assigning TCR associations to individual alleles was difficult when HLA alleles, especially DR and DQ, strongly co-occurred. Several of the top co-occurrence clusters appeared to be linked to parvovirus B19, influenza, CMV and Epstein-Barr virus, according to a later analysis. In a later analysis, most CMV-associated TCR beta chains were found to appear HLA-restricted, with HLA associations seemingly driven largely by CMV exposure. Compared with the approximately 670-donor mean, donors in an Asian-associated ancestry cluster had fewer N-insertions in productive TCRs, according to a later genetic analysis. Some IMGT-functional V segments, including TRBV6-2 and TRBV6-3, could not be told apart with the 87-base-pair reads, so those segments were excluded. HLA typing was unavailable for some donors at each locus, so association tests used only the typed subset. Most TCR sequences were seen in very few donors, while some public TCRs were found in many individuals. In a later analysis, the rate of TCR association differed among HLA loci, with DRB1 alleles having the most associated TCRs and HLA-C alleles having the fewest. In a later analysis, HLA-associated TCR beta chains showed more clonal expansion and lower generation probabilities than non-associated chains that were equally common. Specific HLA alleles were associated with 15,000 to 20,000 TCR beta sequences at a false discovery rate of 0.05 in a later analysis. Presence/absence analyses assumed roughly uniform sequencing depth across donors, an assumption that may not hold. In the study, about 150 TCR beta chains were listed as associated with cytomegalovirus.

Sequencing was done on a sample of PBMCs. This receptor was obtained from a woman aged 18-35 years in good health and CMV-seronegative. This chain is built from TRBV28 and TRBJ1-2, with no confident D gene call. The nucleotide sequence is TGTGCCAGCAGTTTAAGGGAGGACTATGGCTACACCTTC. The encoded protein is CASSLREDYGYTF.